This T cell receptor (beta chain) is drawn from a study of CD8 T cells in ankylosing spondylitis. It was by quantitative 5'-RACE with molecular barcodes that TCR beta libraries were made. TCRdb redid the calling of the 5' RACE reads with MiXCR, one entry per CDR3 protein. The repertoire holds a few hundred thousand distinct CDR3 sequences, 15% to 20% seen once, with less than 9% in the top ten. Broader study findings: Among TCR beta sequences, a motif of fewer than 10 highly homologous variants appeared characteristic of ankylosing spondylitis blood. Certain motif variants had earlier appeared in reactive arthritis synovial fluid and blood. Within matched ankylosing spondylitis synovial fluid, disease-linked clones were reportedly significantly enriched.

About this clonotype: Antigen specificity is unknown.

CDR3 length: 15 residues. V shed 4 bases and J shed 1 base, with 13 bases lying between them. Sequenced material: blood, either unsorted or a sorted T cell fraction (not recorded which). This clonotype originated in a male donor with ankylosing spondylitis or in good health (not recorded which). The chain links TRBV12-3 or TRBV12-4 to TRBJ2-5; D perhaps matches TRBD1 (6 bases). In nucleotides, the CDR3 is TGTGCCAGCAGTTCCCCCCCACAGGGCCAAGAGACCCAGTACTTC. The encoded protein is CASSSPPQGQETQYF.